This T cell receptor (beta chain) comes out of a study of T cell responses to AZD1222 COVID-19 vaccine. Comment on this clone: Its antigen is unknown.

Whole-study results and caveats: The study sampled repertoires only after the peak T cell response.

Data came from immunoSEQ multiplex PCR; TCRdb stores just in-frame clones and leaves some out. The sample records 95,000 to 150,000 clones, roughly 91% being singletons. V lost 0 bases and J 6 bases, leaving 10 bases between the germline ends. The CDR3 has 13 residues. Germline values: CDR1 SGHNT, CDR2 YYREEE (reference sequence). The sequence was obtained from an adult who received the AZD1222 COVID-19 vaccine. The sequences come from peripheral blood, collected 28 days after the second AZD1222 dose. The genes are TRBV5-4 and TRBJ2-7; D unresolved. The CDR3 is CASSLEASSEQYF. The CDR3 nucleotides are TGTGCCAGCAGCTTGGAGGCTAGTAGCGAGCAGTACTTC.